The T cell receptor (beta chain) under discussion was sequenced for a study of OX40 agonist ivuxolimab in advanced cancers. The assay was immunoSEQ multiplex PCR, and TCRdb's table has in-frame clones only and misses some. The sample lists 40,000 to 60,000 clones, approximately 91% occurring once. Germline values: CDR1 SNHLY, CDR2 FYNNEI. The CDR3 sequence is 15 residues long. Trimming at V came to 10 bases and at J to 4 bases, leaving 12 bases not matched to a gene. The rearrangement links TRBV2 to TRBJ2-3, with 9 bases aligning to TRBD2. The TCR comes from an adult with an advanced solid tumor such as melanoma, head and neck, liver or kidney cancer. The sequenced sample was CD4+ or CD8+ T cells sorted from blood, obtained in a trial of the OX40 agonist ivuxolimab. The CDR3 sequence is CATHRGGAHSDTQYF. CDR3 in DNA: TGTGCCACACACCGCGGGGGGGCCCACTCAGATACGCAGTATTTT. The full variable domain, with the rest looked up from reference TRBV2 and TRBJ2-3, is EPEVTQTPSHQVTQMGQEVILRCVPISNHLYFYWYRQILGQKVEFLVSFYNNEISEKSEIFDDQFSVERPDGSNFTLKIRSTKLEDSAMYFCATHRGGAHSDTQYFGPGTRLTVL.